The rows below give T cell receptor beta chains drawn from one sample of a study of shared clonotypes between healthy human individuals. Libraries were prepared by immunoSEQ multiplex PCR; TCRdb keeps only in-frame clonotypes and omits some of them. This table has roughly 590,000 clones, nearly 97% appearing once. Sample: naive CD8+ T cells sorted from blood. Receptor source: a woman younger than 45 in good health. CDR3s include the opening cysteine and the closing phenylalanine or tryptophan. Fields, in order: clone size, V gene, J gene, D gene, CDR3 protein, CDR3 DNA. A D gene is named only where the DNA matches it firmly. Some rows have no size entry. The others give once, few or many, or a class for an expanded clone.

clone size: NA; V gene: TRBV25-1; J gene: TRBJ1-2; D gene: TRBD1; CDR3 protein: CASAMGQGYGYTF; CDR3 DNA: TGTGCCAGCGCCATGGGACAGGGGTATGGCTACACCTTC
clone size: NA; V gene: TRBV6-7; J gene: TRBJ1-4; D gene: NA; CDR3 protein: CARGQLTFPTNEKLFF; CDR3 DNA: TGTGCTCGGGGACAACTGACTTTTCCAACTAATGAAAAACTGTTTTTT
clone size: NA; V gene: TRBV10-2; J gene: TRBJ2-6; D gene: NA; CDR3 protein: CASSDPGRSSGANVLTF; CDR3 DNA: TGCGCCAGCAGTGATCCGGGTCGAAGCTCTGGGGCCAACGTCCTGACTTTC
clone size: once; V gene: TRBV6-4; J gene: TRBJ2-7; D gene: TRBD2; CDR3 protein: CASRGTSGYEQYF; CDR3 DNA: TGTGCCAGCAGAGGGACTAGCGGCTACGAGCAGTACTTC
clone size: NA; V gene: TRBV27; J gene: TRBJ2-7; D gene: TRBD1; CDR3 protein: CASGTGIYEQYF; CDR3 DNA: TGTGCCAGCGGGACAGGGATCTACGAGCAGTACTTC
clone size: NA; V gene: TRBV6-5; J gene: TRBJ2-3; D gene: TRBD2; CDR3 protein: CASSSGAGSDTQYF; CDR3 DNA: TGTGCCAGCAGTTCAGGAGCGGGATCGGATACGCAGTATTTT
clone size: NA; V gene: TRBV27; J gene: TRBJ1-4; D gene: TRBD1; CDR3 protein: CASSLSEGAGEKLFF; CDR3 DNA: TGTGCCAGCAGTTTATCGGAGGGGGCTGGGGAAAAACTGTTTTTT
clone size: NA; V gene: TRBV10-3; J gene: TRBJ2-2; D gene: TRBD2; CDR3 protein: CAISDAPGLAGGTDGGELFF; CDR3 DNA: TGTGCCATCAGTGATGCCCCGGGACTAGCGGGAGGGACCGACGGCGGGGAGCTGTTTTTT
clone size: NA; V gene: TRBV5-1; J gene: TRBJ1-5; D gene: NA; CDR3 protein: CASSTQGPHSNQPQHF; CDR3 DNA: TGCGCCAGCAGCACACAGGGCCCGCATAGCAATCAGCCCCAGCATTTT
clone size: NA; V gene: TRBV6-4; J gene: TRBJ1-1; D gene: NA; CDR3 protein: CASTSRPGQNTEAFF; CDR3 DNA: TGTGCCAGCACCAGCCGACCGGGACAGAACACTGAAGCTTTCTTT
clone size: NA; V gene: TRBV30; J gene: TRBJ2-7; D gene: NA; CDR3 protein: CAWSVQNSYEQYF; CDR3 DNA: TGTGCCTGGAGTGTACAGAACTCCTACGAGCAGTACTTC
clone size: NA; V gene: TRBV7-2; J gene: TRBJ2-7; D gene: NA; CDR3 protein: CASSPDSRSSYEQYF; CDR3 DNA: TGTGCCAGCAGCCCCGACAGCCGAAGCTCCTACGAGCAGTACTTC
clone size: NA; V gene: TRBV13; J gene: TRBJ2-1; D gene: NA; CDR3 protein: CASSHQDKSSYNEQFF; CDR3 DNA: TGTGCCAGCAGCCACCAAGACAAAAGCTCCTACAATGAGCAGTTCTTC
clone size: once; V gene: TRBV27; J gene: TRBJ2-1; D gene: TRBD2; CDR3 protein: CASSDVAGGNYNEQFF; CDR3 DNA: TGTGCCAGCAGTGATGTAGCGGGAGGAAACTACAATGAGCAGTTCTTC
clone size: NA; V gene: TRBV5-1; J gene: TRBJ1-1; D gene: NA; CDR3 protein: CASSSRGGGTEAFF; CDR3 DNA: TGCGCCAGCAGCTCCCGGGGAGGGGGCACTGAAGCTTTCTTT
clone size: NA; V gene: TRBV9; J gene: TRBJ2-3; D gene: NA; CDR3 protein: CASSVTWSRSDTQYF; CDR3 DNA: TGTGCCAGCAGCGTAACGTGGTCGCGATCAGATACGCAGTATTTT
clone size: NA; V gene: TRBV9; J gene: TRBJ2-7; D gene: TRBD1; CDR3 protein: CASSRDSNYEQYF; CDR3 DNA: TGTGCCAGCAGCAGGGACAGCAACTACGAGCAGTACTTC
clone size: NA; V gene: TRBV28; J gene: TRBJ2-7; D gene: NA; CDR3 protein: CASSLTPRTGTYEQYF; CDR3 DNA: TGTGCCAGCAGTTTAACCCCTCGGACTGGGACCTACGAGCAGTACTTC
clone size: NA; V gene: TRBV28; J gene: TRBJ2-5; D gene: TRBD1; CDR3 protein: CASTSPGGQGWETQYF; CDR3 DNA: TGTGCCAGCACGTCCCCTGGGGGACAGGGGTGGGAGACCCAGTACTTC
clone size: NA; V gene: TRBV10-1; J gene: TRBJ2-7; D gene: TRBD2; CDR3 protein: CASSESTGLAGSYEQYF; CDR3 DNA: TGCGCCAGCAGTGAGTCCACTGGACTAGCGGGATCCTACGAGCAGTACTTC
clone size: NA; V gene: TRBV7-6; J gene: TRBJ1-2; D gene: TRBD1; CDR3 protein: CASSPGQGVGGYTF; CDR3 DNA: TGTGCCAGCAGCCCCGGACAGGGGGTGGGAGGCTACACCTTC
clone size: NA; V gene: TRBV27; J gene: TRBJ2-7; D gene: TRBD1; CDR3 protein: CASSLKARTGSSYEQYF; CDR3 DNA: TGTGCCAGCAGTTTAAAGGCGAGGACAGGGAGCTCCTACGAGCAGTACTTC
clone size: NA; V gene: TRBV27; J gene: TRBJ2-7; D gene: TRBD2; CDR3 protein: CASSFSPGTILDEQYF; CDR3 DNA: TGTGCCAGCAGTTTTTCTCCCGGGACTATCCTAGACGAGCAGTACTTC
clone size: NA; V gene: TRBV7-9; J gene: TRBJ1-5; D gene: NA; CDR3 protein: CASSLGREGGQPQHF; CDR3 DNA: TGTGCCAGCAGCTTAGGTCGAGAGGGAGGACAGCCCCAGCATTTT
clone size: NA; V gene: TRBV29-1; J gene: TRBJ2-3; D gene: NA; CDR3 protein: CSVEGTTQPATDTQYF; CDR3 DNA: TGCAGCGTTGAAGGTACGACGCAGCCGGCAACAGATACGCAGTATTTT
clone size: NA; V gene: TRBV13; J gene: TRBJ2-1; D gene: TRBD1; CDR3 protein: CASSPPWAGRQGPEDNEQFF; CDR3 DNA: TGTGCCAGCAGCCCACCTTGGGCAGGGAGACAGGGACCGGAGGACAATGAGCAGTTCTTC
clone size: NA; V gene: TRBV19; J gene: TRBJ1-2; D gene: NA; CDR3 protein: CASTHGGGYTF; CDR3 DNA: TGTGCCAGTACTCATGGGGGTGGCTACACCTTC
clone size: NA; V gene: TRBV11-3; J gene: TRBJ2-2; D gene: NA; CDR3 protein: CASSLNYLNTGELFF; CDR3 DNA: TGTGCCAGCAGCTTAAACTACTTAAACACCGGGGAGCTGTTTTTT
clone size: NA; V gene: TRBV15; J gene: TRBJ2-7; D gene: NA; CDR3 protein: CATSEGASYEQYF; CDR3 DNA: TGTGCCACCAGCGAAGGAGCCTCCTACGAGCAGTACTTC
clone size: NA; V gene: TRBV27; J gene: TRBJ2-1; D gene: TRBD2; CDR3 protein: CASSFSGQNNEQFF; CDR3 DNA: TGTGCCAGCAGTTTTAGCGGGCAGAACAATGAGCAGTTCTTC